The rows below give T cell receptor beta chains drawn from one sample of a study of blood T cells in healthy people across ages. Using its own MiXCR run on the 5' RACE reads, TCRdb lists one record per CDR3 protein. Here the sample spans hundreds of thousands of distinct CDR3 sequences, more than 20% being singletons. Sequenced: blood. The receptor set was obtained from a man between 65 and 79 years old in good health. Each CDR3 is given with its conserved first and last residue. D genes are given only for firm matches. Only part of the rows carry a size: once, few, many, or a class if the clone is expanded.

D gene,J gene,clone size,V gene,CDR3 protein,CDR3 DNA
-,TRBJ1-4,few,TRBV3-1,CASSQAGPEKLFF,TGTGCCAGCAGCCAAGCTGGGCCTGAAAAACTGTTTTTT
-,TRBJ1-2,few,TRBV2,CASVQNYGYTF,TGTGCCAGCGTCCAAAACTATGGCTACACCTTC
TRBD1,TRBJ2-1,-,TRBV6-5,CASSYTDRGPQFF,TGTGCCAGCAGTTACACGGACAGGGGCCCGCAGTTCTTC
TRBD1,TRBJ1-4,-,TRBV5-1,CASSLGQGVVEKLFF,TGCGCCAGCAGCTTGGGGCAGGGGGTTGTGGAAAAACTGTTTTTT
-,TRBJ1-1,few,TRBV7-3,CASSLTRPTSSTEAFF,TGTGCCAGCAGCTTGACAAGACCAACTTCCTCCACTGAAGCTTTCTTT
-,TRBJ1-2,-,TRBV20-1,CSARPLGNYGYTF,TGCAGTGCTAGGCCCCTTGGGAACTATGGCTACACCTTC
TRBD2,TRBJ2-1,few,TRBV12-3/TRBV12-4,CASSALAGGHNEQFF,TGTGCCAGCAGTGCCCTAGCGGGAGGGCACAATGAGCAGTTCTTC
-,TRBJ1-4,-,TRBV6-6,CASKFDSEDEKLFF,TGTGCCAGCAAATTCGACTCGGAGGATGAAAAACTGTTTTTT
TRBD1,TRBJ1-4,few,TRBV28,CASSGWDRINEKLLF,TGTGCCAGCAGTGGTTGGGACAGGATAAATGAAAAACTGCTTTTT
TRBD2,TRBJ2-5,few,TRBV7-9,CASSPLNGLAGGETQYF,TGTGCCAGCAGCCCATTAAACGGACTAGCGGGAGGTGAGACCCAGTACTTC
TRBD2,TRBJ2-2,many,TRBV7-3,CASSSGLAPGELFF,TGTGCCAGCAGCTCGGGACTAGCCCCCGGGGAGCTGTTTTTT
-,TRBJ2-5,-,TRBV5-1,CASSLGAEYQETQYF,TGCGCCAGCAGCTTGGGAGCAGAATACCAAGAGACCCAGTACTTC
TRBD2,TRBJ2-1,few,TRBV9,CASSVEGLAHEQFF,TGTGCCAGCAGCGTAGAGGGACTAGCCCATGAGCAGTTCTTC
-,TRBJ2-5,few,TRBV29-1,CSVATGSLSETQYF,TGCAGCGTTGCGACCGGGAGTTTATCGGAGACCCAGTACTTC
TRBD2,TRBJ2-3,few,TRBV12-3/TRBV12-4,CASRNSGRATDTQYF,TGTGCCAGCAGGAATAGCGGGAGGGCCACAGATACGCAGTATTTT
-,TRBJ1-3,-,TRBV6-1,CASSELPFSGNTIYF,TGTGCCAGCAGTGAGTTGCCCTTCTCTGGAAACACCATATATTTT
-,TRBJ2-1,-,TRBV29-1,CSVARTDNEQFF,TGCAGCGTCGCACGGACAGACAATGAGCAGTTCTTC
TRBD2,TRBJ2-3,-,TRBV27,CASSQFGTSGGTDTQYF,TGTGCCAGCAGTCAGTTCGGGACTAGCGGGGGCACAGATACGCAGTATTTT
-,TRBJ2-1,few,TRBV28,CASSSRIKVGYNEQFF,TGTGCCAGCAGTTCACGCATCAAAGTGGGCTACAATGAGCAGTTCTTC
-,TRBJ2-1,-,TRBV4-2,CASSQGSSVVSVGQQFF,TGTGCCAGCAGCCAAGGAAGTTCGGTCGTATCCGTTGGGCAGCAGTTCTTC
-,TRBJ2-7,-,TRBV7-2,CASSYQTYEQYF,TGTGCCAGCAGCTACCAAACCTACGAGCAGTACTTC
TRBD1,TRBJ2-5,many,TRBV7-9,CASSPGTEEPKTQYF,TGTGCCAGCAGCCCTGGGACAGAAGAACCAAAGACCCAGTACTTC
-,TRBJ2-3,-,TRBV20-1,CSAREMAADTQYF,TGCAGTGCTAGAGAAATGGCGGCAGATACGCAGTATTTT
-,TRBJ2-3,few,TRBV24-1,CATSRDGTDTQYF,TGTGCCACCTCGCGGGATGGTACAGATACGCAGTATTTT
-,TRBJ1-2,-,TRBV3-1,CASSLSADYGYTF,TGTGCCAGCAGCCTCTCCGCGGACTATGGCTACACCTTC
-,TRBJ2-7,-,TRBV18,CASSPPADSSEQYF,TGTGCCAGCTCACCACCTGCTGACAGCTCCGAGCAGTACTTC
-,TRBJ2-2,once,TRBV6-5,CASRSWAENTGELFF,TGTGCCAGCAGGTCTTGGGCAGAGAACACCGGGGAGCTGTTTTTT
TRBD1,TRBJ2-3,many,TRBV28,CASSSRQGAGDTQYF,TGTGCCAGCAGTTCCAGACAGGGGGCAGGAGATACGCAGTATTTT
TRBD1,TRBJ1-2,-,TRBV27,CASSSNQGANYGYTF,TGTGCCAGCAGTTCCAACCAGGGGGCGAACTATGGCTACACCTTC
TRBD2,TRBJ2-4,few,TRBV20-1,CSASKLAGGLAKNIQYF,TGCAGTGCTAGTAAGCTAGCGGGAGGTTTAGCCAAAAACATTCAGTACTTC
-,TRBJ2-3,few,TRBV18,CASSPPSTLGTDTQYF,TGTGCCAGCTCACCACCTTCGACTTTGGGGACAGATACGCAGTATTTT
-,TRBJ2-3,-,TRBV12-3/TRBV12-4,CASSFDYSRLVADAQYF,TGTGCCAGCAGTTTTGATTACAGTCGGCTAGTCGCAGATGCGCAGTATTTT
-,TRBJ1-1,-,TRBV14,CASSQAGESSGAFF,TGTGCCAGCAGCCAAGCCGGGGAGAGCAGTGGAGCTTTCTTT
-,TRBJ2-2,-,TRBV18,CASSPRQAGELFF,TGTGCCAGCTCACCACGGCAGGCCGGGGAGCTGTTTTTT
-,TRBJ2-5,many,TRBV29-1,CSVLPRGAETQYF,TGCAGCGTTCTGCCTCGGGGGGCAGAGACCCAGTACTTC
-,TRBJ2-7,few,TRBV12-3/TRBV12-4,CASSLRREPSYEQYF,TGTGCCAGCAGTTTAAGGCGGGAACCCTCCTACGAGCAGTACTTC
-,TRBJ2-2,few,TRBV30,CAWSVVSTGELFF,TGTGCCTGGAGTGTAGTGTCTACCGGGGAGCTGTTTTTT
-,TRBJ2-4,many,TRBV28,CASSLQGPNIQYF,TGTGCCAGCAGTTTACAGGGGCCAAACATTCAGTACTTC
-,TRBJ2-3,few,TRBV12-3/TRBV12-4,CASTKGEDTQYF,TGTGCCAGCACAAAAGGGGAGGACACGCAGTATTTT
-,TRBJ2-5,few,TRBV5-6,CASSVGLIQETQYF,TGTGCCAGCAGCGTAGGACTAATCCAAGAGACCCAGTACTTC
-,TRBJ2-1,few,TRBV6-2/TRBV6-3,CVSTGSHPTLNEQFF,TGTGTCAGCACCGGATCACACCCGACTCTCAATGAGCAGTTCTTC
TRBD1,TRBJ2-2,-,TRBV6-1,CASRAGQVSTGELFF,TGTGCCAGCAGGGCAGGACAGGTTAGCACCGGGGAGCTGTTTTTT
-,TRBJ1-4,many,TRBV5-1,CASSLVGETNEKLFF,TGCGCCAGCAGCTTGGTAGGGGAAACTAATGAAAAACTGTTTTTT
-,TRBJ1-1,-,TRBV28,CAGGTTASSEAFF,TGTGCCGGGGGAACGACGGCCTCTTCTGAAGCTTTCTTT
-,TRBJ1-1,few,TRBV20-1,CSAKQGHTEAFF,TGCAGTGCAAAGCAGGGGCACACTGAAGCTTTCTTT
TRBD1,TRBJ1-2,-,TRBV6-6,CASSSPRTGGDYGYTF,TGTGCCAGCAGTTCTCCTCGGACAGGGGGAGACTATGGCTACACCTTC
TRBD2,TRBJ2-3,-,TRBV20-1,CSAPVSGRVPDTQYF,TGCAGTGCTCCAGTAAGCGGGAGGGTACCAGATACGCAGTATTTT
TRBD1,TRBJ1-1,-,TRBV7-9,CASSFQTGGDSAFF,TGTGCCAGCAGCTTTCAAACAGGGGGCGATTCGGCTTTCTTT